The present entry profiles one T cell receptor beta chain with its context. Antigen unknown. This entry comes from a study of cytomegalovirus exposure and HLA in healthy donors. Overall study context: Falling in the Caucasian-associated ancestry cluster were approximately 84% of about 400 genotyped donors.

The PCR employed 60 Vbeta primers together with 13 Jbeta primers. Sequenced by immunoSEQ multiplex PCR; TCRdb stores in-frame clones only, minus some. The data show 200,000 to 250,000 clones, approximately 82% seen once. Findings of the study overall: Analysis was performed later, and it showed HLA-associated TCR beta chains to be more clonally expanded than equally common others. A later analysis by the authors found several of the most significant clusters apparently linked to common viral pathogens.

Germline-derived CDR1 and CDR2 are SGHTA and FQGTGA. This CDR3 region has 15 residues. The V end lost 5 bases, the J end lost 4 bases, and 15 bases lay between the germline ends. The specimen was PBMCs. The chain has TRBV7-3 and TRBJ2-1; D perhaps matches TRBD1 (6 bases). This TCR came from a middle-aged woman in good health and CMV-seronegative. CDR3 region: CASSANRDIYNEQFF. CDR3 coding DNA: TGTGCCAGCAGCGCAAACCGGGACATATACAATGAGCAGTTCTTC.